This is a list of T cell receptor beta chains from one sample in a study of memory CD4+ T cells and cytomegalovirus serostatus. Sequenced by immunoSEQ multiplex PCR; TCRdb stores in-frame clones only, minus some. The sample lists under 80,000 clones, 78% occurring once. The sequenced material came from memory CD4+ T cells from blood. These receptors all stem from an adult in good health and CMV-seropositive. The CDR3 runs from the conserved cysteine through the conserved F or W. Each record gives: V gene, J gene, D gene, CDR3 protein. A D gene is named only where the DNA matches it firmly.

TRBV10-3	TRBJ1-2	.	CAISGTVYGYTF
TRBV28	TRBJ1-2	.	CASSPTFYGYTF
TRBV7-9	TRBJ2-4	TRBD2	CASSPRGAGAIKNIQYF
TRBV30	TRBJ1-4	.	CAWSVPRAGPAGESNEKLFF
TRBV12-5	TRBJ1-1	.	CASGLGVVSGTEAFF
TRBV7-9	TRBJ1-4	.	CASSSPTNENLFF
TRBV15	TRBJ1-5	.	CATSRDLPNQPQHF
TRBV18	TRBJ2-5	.	CASSPNSQSPETQYF
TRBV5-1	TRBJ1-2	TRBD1	CASSSDTGGGYTF
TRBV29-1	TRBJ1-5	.	CSVATGGNQPQHF
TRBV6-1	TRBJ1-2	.	CASSEEGWGGYTF
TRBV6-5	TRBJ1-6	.	CASRPGQSNSPLHF
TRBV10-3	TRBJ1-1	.	CAISESSTEAFF
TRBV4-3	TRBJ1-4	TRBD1	CASSQRQGEGWKLFF
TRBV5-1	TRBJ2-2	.	CASSQPSGELFF
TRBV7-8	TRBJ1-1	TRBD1	CASRRTGWNTEAFF
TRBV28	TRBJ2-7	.	CASLTAGSYEQYF
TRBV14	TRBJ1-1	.	CASRMRGDTEAFF
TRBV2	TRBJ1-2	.	CASSEAKYGYTF
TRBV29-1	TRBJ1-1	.	CSGADRLNTEAFF
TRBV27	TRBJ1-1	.	CASTRNGGWNTEAFF
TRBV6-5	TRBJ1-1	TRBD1	CASSSPYRGEAFF
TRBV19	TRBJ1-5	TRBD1	CASSRGQGAGNQPQHF
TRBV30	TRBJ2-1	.	CAWSTDRNNEQFF